The 6 T cell receptor beta chains below come from one sample, sequenced in a study of cytomegalovirus exposure and HLA in healthy donors. The PCR contained 60 Vbeta and 13 Jbeta primers. The assay was immunoSEQ multiplex PCR, and TCRdb's table has in-frame clones only and misses some. The sample includes 40,000 or so clones, 64% seen only once; the top ten take roughly 8.7%. Sequences were obtained from PBMCs. The source is a human donor in good health.

The genes are TRBV30 and TRBJ1-6, with no clear D. V lost 1 base to trimming and J lost 10 bases, with 11 bases between them. Germline CDR1 GTSNPN, CDR2 SVGIG (reference sequence). The CDR3 sequence is 13 residues long. The CDR3 sequence: CAWSGQATSPLHF. The DNA for the CDR3 is TGTGCCTGGAGTGGTCAGGCAACCTCACCCCTCCACTTT.

This chain links TRBV20-1 with TRBJ2-3; possible D gene TRBD1, 5 bases. The V end lost 4 bases, the J end lost 5 bases, and 7 bases lay between the germline ends. Germline CDR1 DFQATT, CDR2 SNEGSKA (reference sequence). There are 11 residues in the CDR3. The CDR3 is CSATQGDTQYF. The CDR3 bases are TGCAGTGCTACTCAGGGAGATACGCAGTATTTT.

This clone was detected only a few times. V is TRBV5-1 and J is TRBJ2-7; possibly TRBD1 for D (8 bases). The CDR3 spans 13 residues. Trimming took 4 bases from V and 9 from J, leaving 17 bases between them. Per germline, CDR1 SGHRS and CDR2 YFSETQ. This CDR3 reads CASSPGGDRWQYF. CDR3 in DNA: TGCGCCAGCAGCCCAGGGGGGGACAGGTGGCAGTACTTC.

This chain joins TRBV6-6 and TRBJ1-6, with a tentative D call TRBD1 (6 bases). The V and J ends lost 6 bases and 10 bases respectively, with 19 bases between them. Germline V gene data show CDR1 as MNHNY and CDR2 as SVGAGI (reference sequence). The CDR3 contains 15 residues. For the CDR3, the DNA is TGTGCCAGCAGACCAGGGGATAGGCCTGGGTCACCCCTCCACTTT. Protein product: CASRPGDRPGSPLHF.

The table lists this clone with a count of one. This chain links TRBV4-1 with TRBJ1-1; possible D gene TRBD1, 6 bases. Trimming pared 1 base from V and 2 bases from J, leaving 11 bases between. The CDR3 covers 15 residues. Germline V gene data show CDR1 as MGHRA and CDR2 as YSYEKL. Here the CDR3 reads CASSQVGGANTEAFF. As DNA, the CDR3 is TGCGCCAGCAGCCAAGTTGGGGGGGCCAACACTGAAGCTTTCTTT.

This clone was detected once. The chain is built from TRBV9 and TRBJ1-5; D is unclear. CDR3 size: 15 residues. In germline, CDR1 is SGDLS, CDR2 YYNGEE. With 0 bases removed from V and 0 bases from J, the gap between germline ends came to 7 bases. The CDR3 sequence: CASSVAGNSNQPQHF. Written as DNA, the CDR3 is TGTGCCAGCAGCGTAGCAGGAAATAGCAATCAGCCCCAGCATTTT.